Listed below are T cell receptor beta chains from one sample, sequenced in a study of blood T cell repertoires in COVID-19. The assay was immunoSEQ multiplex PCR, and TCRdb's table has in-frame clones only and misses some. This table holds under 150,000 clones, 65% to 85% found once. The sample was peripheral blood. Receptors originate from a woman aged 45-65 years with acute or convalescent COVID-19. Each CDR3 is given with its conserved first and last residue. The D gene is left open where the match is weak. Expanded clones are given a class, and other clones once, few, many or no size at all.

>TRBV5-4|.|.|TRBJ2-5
TGTGCCAGCAGCCTGGACTGGGAGACCCAGTACTTC
CASSLDWETQYF
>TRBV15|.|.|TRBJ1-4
TGTGCCACCAGCAGAGGACAGGACGATAATGAAAAACTGTTTTTT
CATSRGQDDNEKLFF
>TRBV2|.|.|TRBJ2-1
TGTGCCAGCAGACTAGTTTTGCTTGAGCAGTTCTTC
CASRLVLLEQFF
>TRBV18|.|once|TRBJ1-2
TGTGCCAGCTCCCCAGGGCACTATGGCTACACCTTC
CASSPGHYGYTF
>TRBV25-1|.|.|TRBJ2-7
TGTGCCAGCAGTGAATGGCCAGGGCCTCCCTACGAGCAGTACTTC
CASSEWPGPPYEQYF
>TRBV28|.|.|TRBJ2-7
TGTGCCAGCAGTTTAAATCTACAGGTCCTTACCTACGAGCAGTACTTC
CASSLNLQVLTYEQYF
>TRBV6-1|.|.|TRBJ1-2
TGTGCCAGCAGTGAACGGGTCGCTTTTGGCGATGGCTACACCTTC
CASSERVAFGDGYTF
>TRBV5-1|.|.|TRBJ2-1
TGCGCCAGCAGTCCATTGGAGGGAAGCTCCTACAATGAGCAGTTCTTC
CASSPLEGSSYNEQFF
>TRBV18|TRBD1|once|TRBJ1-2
TGTGCCAGCTCGCCCCAGGGGGCGCGCAACTACACCTTC
CASSPQGARNYTF
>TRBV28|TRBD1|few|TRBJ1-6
TGTGCCAGCAGACCCAACAGGGGTCGTGGCTCACCCCTCCACTTT
CASRPNRGRGSPLHF
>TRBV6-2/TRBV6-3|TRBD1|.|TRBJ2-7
TGTGCCATCGGCCCCGGGACGGGACAGGGCGAGCAGTACTTC
CAIGPGTGQGEQYF
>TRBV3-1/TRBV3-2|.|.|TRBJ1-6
TGTGCCAGCAGCCAGGGGAGGTCCTATAATTCACCCCTCCACTTT
CASSQGRSYNSPLHF
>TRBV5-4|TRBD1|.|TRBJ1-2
TGTGCCAGCAGCTTGGACAGGGGGAAAAGGGATAGCTATGGCTACACCTTC
CASSLDRGKRDSYGYTF
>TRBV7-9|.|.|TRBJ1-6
TGTGCCAGCAGCCCCAGGGTCCCGGCGAACAATTCACCCCTCCACTTT
CASSPRVPANNSPLHF
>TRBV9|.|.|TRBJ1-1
TGTGCCAGCAGCGCACTCGCGCGGAACACTGAAGCTTTCTTT
CASSALARNTEAFF
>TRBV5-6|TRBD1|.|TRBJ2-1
TGTGCCAGCAGCTCGCGATTACAGACAGGGGGTGATGGTAAGCAGTTCTTC
CASSSRLQTGGDGKQFF
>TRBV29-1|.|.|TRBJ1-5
TGCAGCGTTGAAGTTTCGGGGGTCAATCAGCCCCAGCATTTT
CSVEVSGVNQPQHF
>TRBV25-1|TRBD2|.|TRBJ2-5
TGTGCCAGCAGTGACCTCTCGAAAGCGGGGGAGGAGGAGACCCAGTACTTC
CASSDLSKAGEEETQYF
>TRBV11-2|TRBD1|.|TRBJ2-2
TGTGCCAGCAGCTTGGGGACAGAGGAGCTGTTTTTT
CASSLGTEELFF
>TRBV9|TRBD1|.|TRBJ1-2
TGTGCCAGCAGCGGCGGAGGGACAGGGTATGGCTACACCTTC
CASSGGGTGYGYTF
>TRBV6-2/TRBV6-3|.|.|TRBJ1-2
TGTGCCAGCAGTTACTTTGAGGGGGAAGGCTACACCTTC
CASSYFEGEGYTF
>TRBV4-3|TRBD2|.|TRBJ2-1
TGCGCCAGCAGCCAGGCGACTAGCGGGGATTCCTACAATGAGCAGTTCTTC
CASSQATSGDSYNEQFF
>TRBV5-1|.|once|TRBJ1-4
TGCGCCAGCAGCTCCGGGACATTTAATGAAAAACTGTTTTTT
CASSSGTFNEKLFF
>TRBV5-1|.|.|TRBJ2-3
TGCGCCAGCAGCTTCTCAACTGGGCAGGATACGCAGTATTTT
CASSFSTGQDTQYF
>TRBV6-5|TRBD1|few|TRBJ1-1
TGTGCCAGCAGCCTCCGGGACAGGGGTACTGAAGCTTTCTTT
CASSLRDRGTEAFF
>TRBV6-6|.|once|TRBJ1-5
TGTGCCAGCAGTTACCCGGGGACAAACCAGCCCCAGCATTTT
CASSYPGTNQPQHF
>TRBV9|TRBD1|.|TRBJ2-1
TGTGCCAGCAGCGATAAACAGGGGGACAATGAGCAGTTCTTC
CASSDKQGDNEQFF
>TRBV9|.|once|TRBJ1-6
TGTGCCAGCAGCGCCGACAGTTATTCACCCCTCCACTTT
CASSADSYSPLHF
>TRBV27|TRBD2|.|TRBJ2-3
TGTGCCAGCAGTTTAGAGGCGGGGGACGTAGATACGCAGTATTTT
CASSLEAGDVDTQYF